This TCR beta chain was recorded in a study of T cell changes during pregnancy in multiple sclerosis. The data were produced by immunoSEQ multiplex PCR, yet TCRdb's version contains in-frame clones alone and is incomplete. Of over 60,000 clones in the sample, around 91% were seen once. CDR1 is MGHRA and CDR2 is YSYEKL in the germline V gene. V trimming: 1 base; J trimming: 9 bases; junction bases outside the gene matches: 6. CDR3 length: 15 residues. V usage is TRBV4-1 and J usage is TRBJ2-1, with 10 bases matching TRBD2. The specimen comprised peripheral blood, sampled in the third trimester of pregnancy. The sequence was obtained from a female donor in good health, enrolled as a control in a pregnancy study. The CDR3 DNA reads TGCGCCAGCAGCCAAGCCAGCGGGAGGGCCATTGAGCAGTTCTTC. It specifies CASSQASGRAIEQFF.